The entry below describes one TCR beta chain. No antigen is known for it. A much larger clone sits a single nucleotide away, making a read error possible. To prepare the library, PCR was applied. The listed sequencing device is NextSeq 500. Bulk TCR libraries were prepared as previously described, using TCR primers listed in Table S5. The Qiagen AllPrep DNA/RNA kit was used to purify total RNA. Reads from multiple sequencing runs of the same library were pooled before analysis. The authors' analysis ran thus. Reads were retained only if an exact TCR constant sequence was present, and the retained reads were trimmed to 150 nt and grouped according to their 12-nt molecular barcodes. Reads in each barcode group were sub-clustered using a 15% Levenshtein threshold, and a quality-weighted consensus sequence was built for each RNA molecule. Non-functional sequences were removed, as were lower-count sequences one edit away from another. Barcode sub-clusters with fewer than 20% of the maximum read count were removed, based on fitting two negative binomial distributions. Clones were called with MiXCR by TCRdb after fastp trimmed the public reads at Q25, and only in-frame beta chains were retained. Records with the same CDR3 protein are collapsed into one entry carrying the most frequent genes and DNA. The V and J calls, along with clone size, are taken from TCRdb and not from the paper's own processing. The sample table holds 490,000 or so distinct CDR3 sequences, of which 25% were seen once. The ten largest clonotypes hold around 0.8% of the sample.

The CDR3 sequence holds 13 residues, the cysteine and phenylalanine included. Left in the record is the CDR3 DNA by itself, 39 bases read in frame from the first base. Looking up the germline V gene yields CDR1 SNHLY and CDR2 FYNNEI. Unmatched junction bases come to 2, with V trimmed by 4 bases and J by 5 bases. Libraries of naive CD8 T cells were generated from roughly 21,000 to 960,000 sorted cells, with 10%, 30% or 50% of the purified RNA used. On a BD FACSAria II, naive CD8 T cells were FACS-sorted as CD8+CD4-CCR7+CD45RA+ and collected into RLT Plus buffer. Detection sensitivity was tested by spiking Jurkat RNA equal to some 11 TCR copies' worth into samples containing roughly 17,000-1,100,000 naive CD8 T cells. CD8 T cells were enriched with RosetteSep CD8+ T Cell Enrichment Cocktail and Ficoll-Paque, followed by ACK red cell lysis. This sample was included in a study of molecular identifiers for immune sequencing clone quantification (dated by TCRdb to 2016 to 2018). About the study as a whole: For a replicate experiment, RNA from roughly 20,000 or 100,000 naive CD8 T cells was divided into five aliquots, of which four were sequenced. CD8 T cells were used in a methods study to benchmark molecular-identifier clustering-based TCR repertoire sequencing (MIDCIRS) and TCR RNA copy counting.

Study-wide findings and limitations: Even against a background of some 920,000 naive CD8 T cells, spiked-in Jurkat TCR RNA amounting to a single cell's worth was reported to be detectable. The naive libraries included spiked-in Jurkat TCR RNA (roughly 9 copies' worth), and this RNA is not part of the donor repertoire. Highly expanded clone sizes could be underestimated because identical TCR molecules may share a barcode. When barcode sub-clustering was omitted, TCR diversity was inflated by chimeric consensus sequences, with chimeras reaching as high as 47%. Roughly 2.8 recovered TCR RNA copies per cell were obtained by modeling, versus about 10 by digital PCR, implying a capture efficiency of 25% to 30%. In CMV-specific effector cells, clones with more than 20 RNA copies accounted for over 97% of molecules, whereas in naive cells such clones accounted for under 1%.

Sequencing was done on a sample of naive CD8+ T cells from blood, with Jurkat cell RNA spiked in. In light of the paper, this sample's cell subset or site label describes: FACS-sorted CD8+CD4-CCR7+CD45RA+ naive T cells. The TCR originated in a human donor in good health. Some libraries in this study had Jurkat cell RNA spiked in. The chain is made from TRBV2 and TRBJ1-5; 7 middle bases align to TRBD1. The CDR3 region: CASSGTGDQPQHF. The nucleotide sequence is given as TGTGCCAGCAGTGGAACAGGGGATCAGCCCCAGCATTTT.